One sample yielded the 5 T cell receptor beta chains listed below, sequenced in a study of CD8 T cells in ankylosing spondylitis. General observations from the study: There was a TCR beta motif, made of fewer than 10 highly homologous variants, that appeared characteristic of ankylosing spondylitis blood.

MiXCR, applied by TCRdb to the 5' RACE reads, yields one record per CDR3 protein. The sample includes just under 550,000 distinct CDR3 sequences, more than 9.5% of them seen just once. These receptors are not linked to any known antigen. The material sequenced was blood, either unsorted or a sorted T cell fraction (not recorded which). Receptors were obtained from a male donor with ankylosing spondylitis.

This clonotype was seen more than once but under ten times. In DNA form, the CDR3 reads TGTGCCAGCAGCTTATTGGAGGCTTCACCCCTCCACTTT. The encoded protein is CASSLLEASPLHF. The rearrangement joins TRBV11-2 to TRBJ1-6, with D hard to call. This CDR3 has 13 residues. CDR1 and CDR2 from the germline V gene are SGHAT and FQNNGV. With 2 bases removed from V and 9 bases from J, the gap between germline ends came to 8 bases.

The chain has TRBV5-5 and TRBJ2-7; maybe TRBD1 (6 bases). This CDR3 is 14 amino acids long. Trimming shortened V by 4 bases and J by 0 bases, and 11 bases separated the two germline ends. Germline CDR1 SGHKS, CDR2 YYEKEE (reference sequence). The CDR3 DNA reads TGTGCCAGCAGCCTGACAGGTAACTCCTACGAGCAGTACGTC. This translates into CASSLTGNSYEQYV.

Many counts were recorded for this clonotype. At one of its ends the junction is not consistent with the germline gene, which may arise from a read error. This chain connects TRBV5-1 to TRBJ2-1; TRBD1 might be the D (6 bases). The CDR3 loop spans 15 amino acids. The germline V gene encodes CDR1 SGHRS and CDR2 YFSETQ. The DNA for the CDR3 is TGTGCCAGCAGTCCCACAGGGAGCTCCTACAATGAGCAGTTCTTC. Translating gives CASSPTGSSYNEQFF.

This clonotype was seen a few times. This chain uses TRBV20-1 with TRBJ2-1; tentative D call: TRBD2 (5 bases). The V gene's germline CDR1 is DFQATT and CDR2 SNEGSKA (reference sequence). The CDR3 length is 12 residues. Trimming pared 6 bases from V and 6 bases from J, leaving 12 bases between. In DNA form, the CDR3 reads TGCAGTGCGCCGGACTTGGTCAATGAGCAGTTCTTC. Protein product: CSAPDLVNEQFF.

This clonotype has just a few counts. The chain has TRBV7-9 and TRBJ2-7; TRBD1 matches 8 bases. Germline-derived CDR1 and CDR2 are SEHNR and FQNEAQ (reference sequence). V shed 11 bases and J 6 bases; nucleotides not matched to a gene: 3. The CDR3 is 10 residues long. The CDR3: CAVTGGEQYV. The DNA for the CDR3 is TGTGCCGTTACAGGGGGCGAGCAGTACGTC.